Given below is one T cell receptor beta chain in context. What it recognizes is unknown. TCRdb itself ran the reads through MiXCR, one entry per CDR3 protein. Altogether around 360,000 distinct CDR3 sequences are present, about 35% being singletons, with the ten largest covering about 13%. The entry originates in a study of T cell repertoires in cytomegalovirus infection. Study as a whole: Newly reported HLA-C-restricted and thoroughly characterized HLA-B-restricted CMV epitopes were employed.

Trimming removed 7 bases from V and 7 bases from J; junction bases left unmatched: 9. Germline V gene data show CDR1 as MNHEY and CDR2 as SVGEGT. The CDR3 covers 13 residues. This specimen was cultured PBMCs, taken from culture after CMV antigen stimulation. This TCR was recovered from a human donor in good health (CMV status not recorded). Some clones in this sample may be carry-over from other donors' samples. The V gene is TRBV6-2 or TRBV6-3, the J gene TRBJ2-7; the match to TRBD1 covers 8 bases. CDR3 region: CASTHGQGREQYV. The CDR3, as DNA: TGTGCCAGCACCCATGGACAGGGAAGGGAGCAGTACGTC.